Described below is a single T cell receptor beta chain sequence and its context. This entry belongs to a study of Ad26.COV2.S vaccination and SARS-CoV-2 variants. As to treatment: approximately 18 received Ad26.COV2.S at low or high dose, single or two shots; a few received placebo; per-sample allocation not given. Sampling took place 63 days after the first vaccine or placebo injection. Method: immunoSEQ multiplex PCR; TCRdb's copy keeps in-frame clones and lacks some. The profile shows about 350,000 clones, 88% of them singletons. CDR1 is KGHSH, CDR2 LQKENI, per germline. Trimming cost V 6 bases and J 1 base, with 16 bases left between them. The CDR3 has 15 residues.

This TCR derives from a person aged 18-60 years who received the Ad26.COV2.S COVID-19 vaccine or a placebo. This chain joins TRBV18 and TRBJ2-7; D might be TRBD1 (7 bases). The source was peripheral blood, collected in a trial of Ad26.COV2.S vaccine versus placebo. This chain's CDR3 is CASSQFRGASYEQYF. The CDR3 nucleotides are TGTGCCAGCTCGCAGTTCAGGGGGGCATCCTACGAGCAGTACTTC. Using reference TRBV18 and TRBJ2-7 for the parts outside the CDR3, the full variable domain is NAGVMQNPRHLVRRRGQEARLRCSPMKGHSHVYWYRQLPEEGLKFMVYLQKENIIDESGMPKERFSAEFPKEGPSILRIQQVVRGDSAAYFCASSQFRGASYEQYFGPGTRLTVT.